This T cell receptor beta chain emerged from a study of molecular identifiers for immune sequencing clone quantification. Bulk TCR libraries used previously described methods and listed TCR primers. In TCRdb, the PCR reads were re-called with MiXCR into one record per CDR3 protein. Of roughly 320,000 distinct CDR3 sequences in the sample, 24% were seen once. This clonotype was found many times. Between the trimmed V and J ends, which lost 0 bases and 4 bases, there was a span of 6 bases. Germline V gene sequence: CDR1 SGDLS, CDR2 YYNGEE. The CDR3 length is 13 residues. The source material was naive CD8+ T cells from blood, with Jurkat cell RNA spiked in. Subset specified: FACS-sorted CD8+CD4-CCR7+CD45RA+ naive T cells. The rearrangement links TRBV9 to TRBJ2-3; D gene ambiguous. This receptor was obtained from a human donor in good health. Some libraries in this study had Jurkat cell RNA spiked in. The CDR3 spells CASSVDPPDTQYF. Here the CDR3 DNA reads TGTGCCAGCAGCGTAGACCCCCCAGATACGCAGTATTTT.